Ten or more counts support the clone carrying this T cell receptor (beta chain). TCRdb itself ran the reads through MiXCR, one entry per CDR3 protein. Altogether 200,000 to 250,000 distinct CDR3 sequences are present, 9% to 15% being singletons, with the ten largest covering 1.5% to 2%. This entry belongs to a study of T cell repertoires in cytomegalovirus infection. The CDR3 spans 18 residues. Per germline, CDR1 KGHDR and CDR2 SFDVKD. Trimming cost V 4 bases and J 2 bases; bases outside gene matches: 10. The sample consisted of PBMCs. This clonotype was sampled from a human donor in good health (CMV status not recorded). Some clones in this sample may be carry-over from other donors' samples. V usage is TRBV24-1 and J usage is TRBJ2-2, with TRBD2 matching 9 bases. As DNA, the CDR3 is TGTGCCACCAGTGAAGGCCCCGCGGGGGGGCTTAACACCGGGGAGCTGTTTTTT. It specifies CATSEGPAGGLNTGELFF.